Given below is one TCR beta chain in context. The target antigen is unknown. The lymph nodes were axillary draining lymph nodes from breast cancer patients. The CDR3 has 15 residues. Trimming left V 6 bases short and J 2 bases short, with 17 bases between. Looked up from germline, CDR1 is MNHNS and CDR2 is SASEGT. TCRdb re-called the multiplex PCR reads with MiXCR, one entry per CDR3 protein. Among around 290,000 distinct CDR3 sequences listed, around 30% were seen once. The sample is drawn from a study of breast tumors, draining lymph nodes, adjacent tissues. Study outcomes and limitations: Most tumor T cells seemingly derive from lymph node, then expand in tumor. Tumor TCR diversity was below lymph nodes but above nontumor tissue. The lymph node origin of tumor T cells was framed as consistent with a hypothesis, not demonstrated.

The sample was axillary lymph node tissue. The clonotype comes from a female donor with breast cancer. Some clones in this sample may be carry-over from other donors' samples. This chain connects TRBV6-1 to TRBJ2-7; D not certain. CDR3 sequence reads: CASSPPPWSTYEQYF. DNA for the CDR3: TGTGCCAGCAGCCCTCCTCCCTGGAGTACCTACGAGCAGTACTTC.